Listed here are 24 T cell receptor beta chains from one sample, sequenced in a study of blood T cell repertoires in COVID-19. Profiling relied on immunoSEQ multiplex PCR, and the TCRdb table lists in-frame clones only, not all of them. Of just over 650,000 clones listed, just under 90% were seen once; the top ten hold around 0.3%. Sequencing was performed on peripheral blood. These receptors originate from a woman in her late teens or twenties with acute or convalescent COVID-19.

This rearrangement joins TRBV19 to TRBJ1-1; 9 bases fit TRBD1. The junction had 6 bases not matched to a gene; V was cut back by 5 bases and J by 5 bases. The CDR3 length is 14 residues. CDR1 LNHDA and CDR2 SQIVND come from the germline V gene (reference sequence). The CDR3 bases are TGTGCCAGTAGTGTACAGGGGGCTAGGACTGAAGCTTTCTTT. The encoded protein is CASSVQGARTEAFF.

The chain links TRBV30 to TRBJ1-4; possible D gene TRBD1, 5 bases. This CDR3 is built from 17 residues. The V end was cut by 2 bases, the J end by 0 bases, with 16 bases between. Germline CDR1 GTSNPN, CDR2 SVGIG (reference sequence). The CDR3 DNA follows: TGTGCCTGGAGTCGGGCCCCAAAGGGGCCAACTAATGAAAAACTGTTTTTT. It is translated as CAWSRAPKGPTNEKLFF.

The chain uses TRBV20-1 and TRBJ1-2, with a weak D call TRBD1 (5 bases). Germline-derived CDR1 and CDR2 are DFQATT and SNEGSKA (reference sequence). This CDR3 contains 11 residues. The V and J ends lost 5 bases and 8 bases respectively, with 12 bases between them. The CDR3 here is CSAFGGLGYTF. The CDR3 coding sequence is TGCAGTGCTTTCGGGGGGTTAGGCTACACCTTC.

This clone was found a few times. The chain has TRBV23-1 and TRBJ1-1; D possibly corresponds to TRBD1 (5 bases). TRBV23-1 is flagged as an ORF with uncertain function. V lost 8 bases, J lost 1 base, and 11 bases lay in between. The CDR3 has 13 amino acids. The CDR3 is CASLRQTNTEAFF. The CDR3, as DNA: TGCGCCAGCCTCCGACAGACGAACACTGAAGCTTTCTTT.

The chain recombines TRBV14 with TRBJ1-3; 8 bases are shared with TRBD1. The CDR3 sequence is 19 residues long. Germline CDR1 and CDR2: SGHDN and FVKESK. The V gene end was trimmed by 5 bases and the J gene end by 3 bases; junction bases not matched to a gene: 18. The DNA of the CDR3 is TGTGCCAGCAGCATCCGGACAGGGTCGGGCTTACTGGGTGGAAACACCATATATTTT. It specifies CASSIRTGSGLLGGNTIYF.

Here the CDR3 DNA reads TGTGCCAGTAGTGGGGGACAGGGTCCAAATCAGCCCCAGCATTTT. Encoded protein: CASSGGQGPNQPQHF. The gene calls are TRBV19 and TRBJ1-5, with TRBD1 matching 9 bases. CDR1 LNHDA and CDR2 SQIVND come from the germline V gene (reference sequence). V lost 5 bases, J lost 4 bases, and 6 bases stayed unmatched. The CDR3 is 15 amino acids. The variable domain in full, completed from reference TRBV19 and TRBJ1-5, reads DGGITQSPKYLFRKEGQNVTLSCEQNLNHDAMYWYRQDPGQGLRLIYYSQIVNDFQKGDIAEGYSVSREKKESFPLTVTSAQKNPTAFYLCASSGGQGPNQPQHFGDGTRLSIL.

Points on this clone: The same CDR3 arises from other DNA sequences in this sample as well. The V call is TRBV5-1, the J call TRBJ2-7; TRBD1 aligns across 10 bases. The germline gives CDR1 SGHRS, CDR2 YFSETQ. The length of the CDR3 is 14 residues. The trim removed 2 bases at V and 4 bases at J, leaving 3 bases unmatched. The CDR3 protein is CASSLRTGGYEQYF. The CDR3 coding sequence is TGCGCCAGCAGCTTAAGGACAGGGGGGTACGAGCAGTACTTC.

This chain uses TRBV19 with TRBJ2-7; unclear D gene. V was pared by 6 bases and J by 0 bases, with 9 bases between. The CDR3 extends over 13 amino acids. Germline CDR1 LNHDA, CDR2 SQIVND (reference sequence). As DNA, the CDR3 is TGTGCCAGTAGGTGGAGAGGCTCCTACGAGCAGTACTTC. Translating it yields CASRWRGSYEQYF.

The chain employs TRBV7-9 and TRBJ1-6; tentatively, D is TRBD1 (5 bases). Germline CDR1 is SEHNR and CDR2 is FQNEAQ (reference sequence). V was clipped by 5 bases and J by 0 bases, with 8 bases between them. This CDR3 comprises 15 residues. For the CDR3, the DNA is TGTGCCAGCAGCGCAGGGTTCTCCTATAATTCACCCCTCCACTTT. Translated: CASSAGFSYNSPLHF.

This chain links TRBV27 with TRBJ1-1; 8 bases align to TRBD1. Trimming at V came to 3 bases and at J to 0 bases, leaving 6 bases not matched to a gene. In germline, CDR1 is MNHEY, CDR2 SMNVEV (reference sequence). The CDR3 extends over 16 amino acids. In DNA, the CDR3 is TGTGCCAGCAGTTTCGGGACAGGCCCCATGAACACTGAAGCTTTCTTT. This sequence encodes CASSFGTGPMNTEAFF.

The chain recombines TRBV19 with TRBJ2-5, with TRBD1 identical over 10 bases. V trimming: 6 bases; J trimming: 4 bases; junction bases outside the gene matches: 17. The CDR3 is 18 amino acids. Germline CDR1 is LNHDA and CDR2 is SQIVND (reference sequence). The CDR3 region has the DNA TGTGCCAGTAGCCCCCAAGAATCTAGACAGGGGGCGGGAGAGACCCAGTACTTC. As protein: CASSPQESRQGAGETQYF.

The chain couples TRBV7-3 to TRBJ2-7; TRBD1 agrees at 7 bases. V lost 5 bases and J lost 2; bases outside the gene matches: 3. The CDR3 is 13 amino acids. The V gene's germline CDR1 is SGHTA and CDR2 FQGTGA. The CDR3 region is CASSRDRTYEQYF. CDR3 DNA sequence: TGTGCCAGCAGCCGGGACAGAACCTACGAGCAGTACTTC.

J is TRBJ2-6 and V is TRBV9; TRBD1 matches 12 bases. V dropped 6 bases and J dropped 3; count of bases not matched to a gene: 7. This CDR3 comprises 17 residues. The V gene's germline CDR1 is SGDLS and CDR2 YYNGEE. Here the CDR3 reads CASTPGTGGDGANVLTF. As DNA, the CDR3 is TGTGCCAGCACCCCTGGGACAGGGGGCGATGGGGCCAACGTCCTGACTTTC.

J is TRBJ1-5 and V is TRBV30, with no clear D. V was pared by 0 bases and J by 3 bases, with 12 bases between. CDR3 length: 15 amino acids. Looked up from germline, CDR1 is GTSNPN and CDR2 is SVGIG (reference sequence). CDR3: CAWSVKRHNNQPQHF. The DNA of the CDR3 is TGTGCCTGGAGTGTGAAGAGGCACAACAATCAGCCCCAGCATTTT.

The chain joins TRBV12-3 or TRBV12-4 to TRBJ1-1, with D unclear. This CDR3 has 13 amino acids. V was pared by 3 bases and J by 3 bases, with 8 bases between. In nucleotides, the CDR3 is TGTGCCAGCAGTTTGCGGGTTGACACTGAAGCTTTCTTT. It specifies CASSLRVDTEAFF.

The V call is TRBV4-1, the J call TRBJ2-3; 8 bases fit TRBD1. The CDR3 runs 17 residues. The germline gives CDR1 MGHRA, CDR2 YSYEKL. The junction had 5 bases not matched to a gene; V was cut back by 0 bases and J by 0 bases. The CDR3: CASSQDGTGLSTDTQYF. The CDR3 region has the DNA TGCGCCAGCAGCCAAGATGGGACAGGACTTAGCACAGATACGCAGTATTTT.

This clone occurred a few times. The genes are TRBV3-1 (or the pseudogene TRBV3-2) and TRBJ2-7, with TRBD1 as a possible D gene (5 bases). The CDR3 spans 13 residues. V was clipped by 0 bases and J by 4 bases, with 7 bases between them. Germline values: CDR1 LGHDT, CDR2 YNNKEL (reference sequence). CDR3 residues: CASSQDRTYEQYF. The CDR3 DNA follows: TGTGCCAGCAGCCAAGATCGGACATACGAGCAGTACTTC.

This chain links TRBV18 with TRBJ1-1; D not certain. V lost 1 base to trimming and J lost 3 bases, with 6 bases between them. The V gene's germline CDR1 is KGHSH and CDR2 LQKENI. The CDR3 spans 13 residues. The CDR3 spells CASSPRADTEAFF. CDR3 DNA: TGTGCCAGCTCACCACGTGCGGACACTGAAGCTTTCTTT. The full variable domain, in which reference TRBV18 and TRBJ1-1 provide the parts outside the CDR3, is NAGVMQNPRHLVRRRGQEARLRCSPMKGHSHVYWYRQLPEEGLKFMVYLQKENIIDESGMPKERFSAEFPKEGPSILRIQQVVRGDSAAYFCASSPRADTEAFFGQGTRLTVV.

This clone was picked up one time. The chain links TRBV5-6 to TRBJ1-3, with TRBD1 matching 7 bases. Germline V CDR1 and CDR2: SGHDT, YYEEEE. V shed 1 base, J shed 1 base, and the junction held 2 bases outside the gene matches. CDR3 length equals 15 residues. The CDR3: CASSLQGVSGNTIYF. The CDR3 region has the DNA TGTGCCAGCAGCTTGCAGGGGGTGTCTGGAAACACCATATATTTT.

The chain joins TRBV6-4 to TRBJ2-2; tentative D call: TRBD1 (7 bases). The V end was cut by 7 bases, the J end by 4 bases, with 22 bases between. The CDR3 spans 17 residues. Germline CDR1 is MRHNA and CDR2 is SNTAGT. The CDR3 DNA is TGTGCCAGCACCCAGGGAGGAGAGGGGGCCACCACCGGGGAGCTGTTTTTT. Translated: CASTQGGEGATTGELFF.

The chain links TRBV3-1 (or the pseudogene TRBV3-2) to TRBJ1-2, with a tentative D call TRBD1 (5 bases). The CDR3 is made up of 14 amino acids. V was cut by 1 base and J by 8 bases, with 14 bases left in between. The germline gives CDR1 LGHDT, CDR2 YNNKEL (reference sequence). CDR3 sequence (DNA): TGTGCCAGCAGCCAAGCAAGAGAGAAGGGGGGCTACACCTTC. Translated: CASSQAREKGGYTF.

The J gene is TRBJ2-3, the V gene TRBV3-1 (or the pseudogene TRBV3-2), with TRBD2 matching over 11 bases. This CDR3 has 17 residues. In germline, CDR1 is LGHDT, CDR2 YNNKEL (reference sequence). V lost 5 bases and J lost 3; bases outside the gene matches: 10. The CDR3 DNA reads TGTGCCAGCAGCGGGCTAGCGGGGGGCCTGGGTACAGATACGCAGTATTTT. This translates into CASSGLAGGLGTDTQYF.

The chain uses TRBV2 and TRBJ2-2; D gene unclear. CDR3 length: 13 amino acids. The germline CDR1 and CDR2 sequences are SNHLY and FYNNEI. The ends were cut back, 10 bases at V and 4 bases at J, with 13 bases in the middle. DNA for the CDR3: TGTGCCACCGAAAGACCGGGCACCGGGGAGCTGTTTTTT. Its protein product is CATERPGTGELFF.

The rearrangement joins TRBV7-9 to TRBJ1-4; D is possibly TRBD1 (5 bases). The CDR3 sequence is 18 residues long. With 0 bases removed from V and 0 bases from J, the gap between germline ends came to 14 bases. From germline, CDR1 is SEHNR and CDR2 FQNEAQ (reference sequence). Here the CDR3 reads CASSLARTGAATNEKLFF. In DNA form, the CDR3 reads TGTGCCAGCAGCTTAGCGCGAACTGGGGCGGCAACTAATGAAAAACTGTTTTTT.